A selection of T cell receptor beta chains follows, all from one sample in a study of CD8 T cells in Susac syndrome. TCRdb redid the calling of the immunoSEQ multiplex PCR reads with MiXCR, one entry per CDR3 protein. Of roughly 89,000 distinct CDR3 sequences in the sample, about 96% were seen once. Source material: CD8+ T cells from PBMCs. The origin of the receptors is a human donor with Susac syndrome. CDR3s include the opening cysteine and the closing phenylalanine or tryptophan. The order of the fields is V gene, J gene, clone size, D gene, CDR3 protein, CDR3 DNA. A D gene is named only where the DNA matches it firmly. Only part of the rows carry a size: once, few, many, or a class if the clone is expanded.

>TRBV6-5|TRBJ1-6|.|.
CASRDRSSYNSPLHF
TGTGCCAGCAGAGACAGGAGCTCCTATAATTCACCCCTCCACTTT
>TRBV3-1|TRBJ2-7|.|.
CASSQASGVEQYF
TGTGCCAGCAGCCAAGCTTCCGGGGTCGAGCAGTACTTC
>TRBV11-2|TRBJ1-2|.|.
CASSLVSRNNNGYTF
TGTGCCAGCAGCTTGGTATCCAGGAATAATAATGGCTACACCTTC
>TRBV7-9|TRBJ2-1|.|TRBD1
CASSLGFRHGTGDNEQFF
TGTGCCAGCAGCTTAGGGTTCCGGCACGGGACAGGGGACAATGAGCAGTTCTTC
>TRBV9|TRBJ2-2|once|.
CASSELVEDTGELFF
TGTGCCAGCAGCGAATTAGTTGAGGACACCGGGGAGCTGTTTTTT
>TRBV15|TRBJ2-7|.|.
CATSRGEGQTYEQYF
TGTGCCACCAGCAGAGGGGAAGGACAGACCTACGAGCAGTACTTC
>TRBV28|TRBJ1-5|.|TRBD1
CASTHLQGVAPQHF
TGTGCCAGCACCCACCTCCAGGGGGTTGCGCCCCAGCATTTT
>TRBV30|TRBJ2-7|.|.
CAWSVQRDEQYF
TGTGCCTGGAGTGTTCAGAGGGATGAGCAGTACTTC
>TRBV20-1|TRBJ2-1|once|.
CSARDLGIGQFF
TGCAGTGCTAGAGATCTGGGGATCGGGCAGTTCTTC
>TRBV7-8|TRBJ1-1|.|.
CASSYRGIEENTEAFF
TGTGCCAGCAGCTATAGAGGGATTGAGGAGAACACTGAAGCTTTCTTT
>TRBV12-3/TRBV12-4|TRBJ2-3|.|TRBD2
CASSLSSGETDTQYF
TGTGCCAGCAGTTTATCTAGCGGGGAAACAGATACGCAGTATTTT
>TRBV5-1|TRBJ2-1|.|.
CASSPQGGGTTYNEQFF
TGCGCCAGCAGCCCACAGGGTGGCGGGACGACCTACAATGAGCAGTTCTTC
>TRBV20-1|TRBJ2-1|.|TRBD2
CSARDLGSSSGDNEQFF
TGCAGTGCTAGAGATCTCGGGTCGTCTAGCGGGGACAATGAGCAGTTCTTC
>TRBV15|TRBJ2-7|.|TRBD1
CATSTPGQYYEQYF
TGTGCCACCAGCACCCCGGGACAGTACTACGAGCAGTACTTC
>TRBV5-4|TRBJ2-1|.|.
CASSSPAVYSEQFF
TGTGCCAGCAGCTCGCCCGCCGTCTACTCTGAGCAGTTCTTC
>TRBV4-3|TRBJ1-1|.|TRBD1
CASSQALWTGRNTEAFF
TGCGCCAGCAGCCAAGCTCTCTGGACAGGACGGAACACTGAAGCTTTCTTT
>TRBV11-1|TRBJ2-1|.|.
CASSWDNEQFF
TGTGCCAGCAGCTGGGACAATGAGCAGTTCTTC
>TRBV20-1|TRBJ2-1|.|.
CSAGGSPLNEQFF
TGCAGTGCCGGGGGCAGCCCTCTCAATGAGCAGTTCTTC
>TRBV29-1|TRBJ2-5|.|.
CSVDEGPGDVLGTQYF
TGCAGCGTCGACGAGGGACCAGGGGACGTTCTGGGGACCCAGTACTTC
>TRBV30|TRBJ1-4|.|.
CACVEGRNEKLFF
TGTGCCTGCGTGGAGGGAAGGAATGAAAAACTGTTTTTT
>TRBV28|TRBJ2-7|.|.
CASSLSFYEQYF
TGTGCCAGCAGTTTATCCTTCTACGAGCAGTACTTC
>TRBV5-5|TRBJ2-5|.|.
CASTLPVAETQYF
TGTGCCAGCACCCTCCCAGTTGCAGAGACCCAGTACTTC
>TRBV15|TRBJ2-4|.|.
CATSREGFRAKNIQYF
TGTGCCACCAGCAGAGAGGGCTTTCGGGCCAAAAACATTCAGTACTTC
>TRBV6-6|TRBJ2-1|.|.
CASSYSSGQNEQFF
TGTGCCAGCAGTTACTCGTCAGGTCAAAATGAGCAGTTCTTC
>TRBV29-1|TRBJ1-2|.|.
CSASRGLANYGYTF
TGCAGCGCCTCCCGGGGCCTAGCTAACTATGGCTACACCTTC
>TRBV9|TRBJ2-5|.|TRBD2
CASSLSGGIQETQYF
TGTGCCAGCAGCCTTAGCGGGGGGATCCAAGAGACCCAGTACTTC
>TRBV29-1|TRBJ1-1|.|TRBD1
CSAKPGGAEAFF
TGCAGCGCAAAACCAGGGGGAGCTGAAGCTTTCTTT
>TRBV19|TRBJ1-1|.|TRBD1
CASWTGLQAFF
TGTGCCAGCTGGACAGGTCTACAGGCTTTCTTT